One and the same sample provided the 10 T cell receptor beta chains below, sequenced in a study of PD-L1 blockade in urothelial cancer. The assay was immunoSEQ multiplex PCR, and TCRdb's table has in-frame clones only and misses some. This sample yields just over 50,000 clones, of which 75% are seen a single time; approximately 3.8% belongs to the top ten. Time point: pretreatment peripheral blood. The source material was PBMCs, sampled around atezolizumab (anti-PD-L1) treatment. The receptor source for this set is a man aged 65 to 79 with urothelial cancer.

This chain uses TRBV6-5 with TRBJ1-6; a weak D match, TRBD1 (6 bases). The germline V gene encodes CDR1 MNHEY and CDR2 SVGAGI. V lost 0 bases, J lost 7 bases, and 10 bases lay in between. The CDR3 loop spans 15 amino acids. The CDR3 DNA is TGTGCCAGCAGTTACTCACTCCAGGGGAATTCACCCCTCCACTTT. Translated, it gives CASSYSLQGNSPLHF.

The chain has TRBV5-4 and TRBJ2-7; no clear D gene. The length of the CDR3 is 12 residues. Germline values: CDR1 SGHNT, CDR2 YYREEE (reference sequence). The V gene lost 0 bases and the J gene lost 5 bases, with 6 bases spanning the gap. The DNA for the CDR3 is TGTGCCAGCAGCTTGGTGGGCCACGAGCAGTACTTC. Translated: CASSLVGHEQYF.

The chain combines TRBV19 with TRBJ2-7; TRBD1 aligns across 11 bases. There are 16 residues in the CDR3. V lost 3 bases, J lost 3 bases, and 7 bases stayed unmatched. The germline CDR1 and CDR2 sequences are LNHDA and SQIVND (reference sequence). CDR3 sequence (DNA): TGTGCCAGTAGTATCGAAAGAGGGACAGGGGGCTACGAGCAGTACTTC. It encodes CASSIERGTGGYEQYF.

This rearrangement joins TRBV7-2 to TRBJ1-2, with 9 bases fitting TRBD1. V shed 3 bases and J 6 bases; nucleotides not matched to a gene: 8. The CDR3 length is 15 residues. Germline assignment: CDR1 SGHTA and CDR2 FQGNSA. CDR3 sequence: CASSFTSRTGDGYTF. CDR3 nucleotides: TGTGCCAGCAGCTTCACCTCCAGGACAGGGGATGGCTACACCTTC.

This clone was found once. The V gene is TRBV4-2, the J gene TRBJ1-5, with 10 bases fitting TRBD1. V gave up 0 bases and J gave up 6 bases; unmatched junction bases: 8. Germline assignment: CDR1 LGHNA and CDR2 YNFKEQ. The CDR3 runs 17 residues. The CDR3, as DNA: TGTGCCAGCAGCCAAGATCCGTGGGACAGGGGAAGTCAGCCCCAGCATTTT. Its protein product is CASSQDPWDRGSQPQHF.

The V and J genes are TRBV5-1 and TRBJ1-1; 9 nucleotides agree with TRBD1. V lost 3 bases to trimming and J lost 5 bases; unmatched junction nucleotides: 2. The CDR3 has 13 amino acids. The germline gives CDR1 SGHRS, CDR2 YFSETQ. CDR3 sequence reads: CASSWTGETEAFF. The CDR3 region has the DNA TGCGCCAGCAGCTGGACAGGGGAGACTGAAGCTTTCTTT.

V is TRBV6-1 and J is TRBJ1-5; 9 bases are shared with TRBD1. The CDR3 totals 17 residues. V was clipped by 4 bases and J by 1 base; unmatched bases: 8. Germline CDR1 is MNHNS and CDR2 is SASEGT. The CDR3 DNA is TGTGCCAGCAGTGTCCCCGGGACAGGGCTAAGCAATCAGCCCCAGCATTTT. Encoded protein: CASSVPGTGLSNQPQHF.

The chain employs TRBV7-6 and TRBJ2-1; TRBD1 matches 8 bases. Looked up from germline, CDR1 is SGHVS and CDR2 is FNYEAQ. J lost 10 bases, V lost 3 bases, and 11 bases had no gene match. The CDR3 has 15 residues. The DNA of the CDR3 is TGTGCCAGCAGCTTTAGAACCGGGACAGGAGGAGAGCAGTTCTTC. This codes for CASSFRTGTGGEQFF. Together with reference TRBV7-6 and TRBJ2-1, the CDR3 gives the full variable domain: GAGVSQSPRYKVTKRGQDVALRCDPISGHVSLYWYRQALGQGPEFLTYFNYEAQQDKSGLPNDRFSAERPEGSISTLTIQRTEQRDSAMYRCASSFRTGTGGEQFFGPGTRLTVL.

The rearrangement links TRBV4-1 to TRBJ1-3; 7 bases match TRBD1. Germline lookup yields CDR1 MGHRA and CDR2 YSYEKL. Trimming cost V 5 bases and J 0 bases; bases outside gene matches: 16. The CDR3 contains 19 residues. In DNA form, the CDR3 reads TGCGCCAGCAGCATGGAAATCGCACCGGGACAGAACTCTGGAAACACCATATATTTT. Protein sequence: CASSMEIAPGQNSGNTIYF.

The J gene is TRBJ1-1, the V gene TRBV18; D is ambiguous. Trimming took 2 bases from V and 3 from J, leaving 7 bases between them. Looked up from germline, CDR1 is KGHSH and CDR2 is LQKENI. CDR3 length: 13 amino acids. Here the CDR3 reads CASSPLLDTEAFF. The CDR3, as DNA: TGTGCCAGCTCACCATTGTTAGACACTGAAGCTTTCTTT.